A selection of T cell receptor beta chains follows, all from one sample in a study of cytomegalovirus exposure and HLA in healthy donors. The protocol was immunoSEQ multiplex PCR, while the TCRdb copy is restricted to in-frame clones and leaves out a portion. The sample contains about 160,000 clones, about four fifths of which appear only once. The sequenced sample was PBMCs. Receptors originate from a male donor in good health and CMV-seropositive. CDR3s include the opening cysteine and the closing phenylalanine or tryptophan.

J gene: TRBJ1-2
V gene: TRBV2
CDR3 protein: CASSAFAETGRGYTF

J gene: TRBJ1-5
V gene: TRBV5-1
CDR3 protein: CASSSGRTGDGQPQHF

J gene: TRBJ1-1
V gene: TRBV2
CDR3 protein: CASRENMNTEAFF

J gene: TRBJ2-1
V gene: TRBV7-2
CDR3 protein: CASSLVRLAGSYNEQFF

J gene: TRBJ2-7
V gene: TRBV25-1
CDR3 protein: CASSEWTSGRVEQYF

J gene: TRBJ1-5
V gene: TRBV19
CDR3 protein: CASSTGRQALNQPQHF

J gene: TRBJ2-1
V gene: TRBV6-1
CDR3 protein: CASTSGSIAEQFF

J gene: TRBJ2-2
V gene: TRBV5-1
CDR3 protein: CASSLVSGRNTGELFF

J gene: TRBJ1-1
V gene: TRBV7-6
CDR3 protein: CASSLGSSNTEAFF

J gene: TRBJ2-7
V gene: TRBV10-3
CDR3 protein: CAISSSTRNYEQYF

J gene: TRBJ2-2
V gene: TRBV15
CDR3 protein: CATSRVTSGRVGTGELFF

J gene: TRBJ2-1
V gene: TRBV6-5
CDR3 protein: CASRSAGGSFNEQFF

J gene: TRBJ2-4
V gene: TRBV5-4
CDR3 protein: CASSQTSGGPNIQYF

J gene: TRBJ2-1
V gene: TRBV7-7
CDR3 protein: CASSLGQTYNEQFF